The clone carrying this TCR beta chain has ten or more counts. The data belong to a study of metastatic and nonmetastatic thyroid tumors. TCRdb reprocessed the PCR reads using MiXCR. The table has about 93,000 clones, roughly an eighth seen once. Patients had received no treatment of any kind before thyroid surgery. Germline values: CDR1 SGHVS, CDR2 FQNEAQ. CDR3 length equals 13 residues. Trimming took off 0 bases at V and 3 bases at J, with 6 bases between the two ends. Input material: blood. This rearrangement joins TRBV7-8 to TRBJ2-7, with D unresolved. The TCR originated in a female donor with papillary thyroid cancer or a benign thyroid nodule (not recorded which). Some clones in this sample may be carry-over from other donors' samples. The CDR3 sequence is CASSLAGLYEQYF. In nucleotides, the CDR3 is TGTGCCAGCAGCTTAGCGGGCCTCTACGAGCAGTACTTC.